This is a list of T cell receptor beta chains from one sample in a study of blood T cell repertoires in COVID-19. The repertoire was sequenced with immunoSEQ multiplex PCR; TCRdb's copy has only in-frame clones and lacks some. Of approximately 300,000 clones in the sample, 85% to 90% were seen once. The sample consisted of peripheral blood. These receptors were collected from a woman under 40 with COVID-19, enrolled during active disease. Each CDR3 is given without its conserved first and last residue. The order of the fields is V gene, J gene, D gene, CDR3 protein. D genes are given only for firm matches.

V: TRBV5-4
J: TRBJ2-1
D: TRBD2
CDR3: ASSLGVAGGDSEQF

V: TRBV6-5
J: TRBJ1-3
D: TRBD1
CDR3: ASSSTGGSGNTIY

V: TRBV28
J: TRBJ2-2
D: NA
CDR3: ATETRPNTGELF

V: TRBV7-9
J: TRBJ2-2
D: NA
CDR3: ASSPQDTGELF

V: TRBV10-3
J: TRBJ2-1
D: TRBD2
CDR3: AIRAGGWDEQF

V: TRBV2
J: TRBJ1-2
D: NA
CDR3: ASSEWTVNYGYT

V: TRBV6-5
J: TRBJ1-1
D: TRBD1
CDR3: ASMGTGGSEAF

V: TRBV7-2
J: TRBJ2-3
D: NA
CDR3: ASSLATGRAPTDTQY

V: TRBV7-8
J: TRBJ1-3
D: TRBD1
CDR3: ASSRDRVAGNTIY

V: TRBV6-5
J: TRBJ2-6
D: NA
CDR3: ASSYSPSSGANVLT

V: TRBV28
J: TRBJ2-5
D: TRBD2
CDR3: ASSSRGGALPGTQY

V: TRBV7-2
J: TRBJ1-2
D: TRBD1
CDR3: ASSPGAGQGLRYT

V: TRBV24-1
J: TRBJ2-3
D: NA
CDR3: ATSDPADSTDTQY

V: TRBV10-2
J: TRBJ2-4
D: NA
CDR3: ASREQGFQY

V: TRBV6-5
J: TRBJ2-6
D: NA
CDR3: ASSYRGSSGANVLT

V: TRBV7-9
J: TRBJ1-2
D: NA
CDR3: ASSLSPQGGYT

V: TRBV9
J: TRBJ2-2
D: TRBD1
CDR3: ASSLGQGSGELF

V: TRBV9
J: TRBJ1-1
D: NA
CDR3: ASSSPQGQGEAF